Described below is a single TCR beta chain sequence and its context. Its antigen is not known. This sample was taken from a study of vaccination and CD4 T cells after COVID-19. Study as a whole: The post-COVID samples were taken a median roughly 94 days after diagnosis, anywhere from 35 to 161.

Cultured CD4+ T-cell DNA underwent Oncomine TCR Beta short-read sequencing. TCRdb reprocessed the PCR reads via MiXCR and lists one record per CDR3 protein. Of 25,000 to 30,000 distinct CDR3 sequences in the sample, under 75% are singletons; the top ten hold about a sixth. V lost 1 base and J lost 3, with 6 bases in between. Germline V CDR1 and CDR2: LGHDT, YNNKEL (reference sequence). The CDR3 has 13 residues. As for treatment: approximately nine-day PBMC culture with coronavirus spike peptide pools or control peptides (ViraFEST assay). No prior SARS-CoV-2 infection occurred in healthy vaccine recipients, per negative nucleocapsid antibodies before and after vaccination. Wells that each held about 2 million PBMCs were cultured with around 9.7 IU/ml IL-2 and approximately 9.6 ug/ml peptide pools.

This chain links TRBV3-1 with TRBJ2-5, with D unclear. The source is a human donor who received a COVID-19 vaccine. The source was CD4+ T cells from blood, cultured in vitro, collected after SARS-CoV-2 vaccination. The CDR3 DNA reads TGTGCCAGCAGCCAAGCTAATGAAGAGACCCAGTACTTC. Its protein product is CASSQANEETQYF.